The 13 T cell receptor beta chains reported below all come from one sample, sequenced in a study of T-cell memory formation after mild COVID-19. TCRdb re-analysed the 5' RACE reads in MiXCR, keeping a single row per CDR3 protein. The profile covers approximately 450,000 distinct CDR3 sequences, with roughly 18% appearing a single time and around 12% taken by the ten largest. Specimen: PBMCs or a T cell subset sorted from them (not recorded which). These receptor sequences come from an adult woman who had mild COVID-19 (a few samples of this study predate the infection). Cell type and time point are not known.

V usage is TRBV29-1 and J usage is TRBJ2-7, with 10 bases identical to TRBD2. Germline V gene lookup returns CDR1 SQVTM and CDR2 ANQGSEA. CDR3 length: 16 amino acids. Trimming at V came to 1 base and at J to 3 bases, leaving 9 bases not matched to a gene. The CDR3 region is CSVEGIGASGSYEQYF. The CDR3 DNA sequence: TGCAGCGTTGAAGGTATTGGGGCTAGCGGGAGCTACGAGCAGTACTTC.

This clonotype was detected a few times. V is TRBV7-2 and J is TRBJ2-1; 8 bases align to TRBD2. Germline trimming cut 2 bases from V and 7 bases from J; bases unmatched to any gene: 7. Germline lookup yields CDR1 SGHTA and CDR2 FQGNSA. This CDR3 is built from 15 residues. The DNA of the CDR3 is TGTGCCAGCAGCTTATTTGCGGGAGGTTCAAATGAGCAGTTCTTC. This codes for CASSLFAGGSNEQFF.

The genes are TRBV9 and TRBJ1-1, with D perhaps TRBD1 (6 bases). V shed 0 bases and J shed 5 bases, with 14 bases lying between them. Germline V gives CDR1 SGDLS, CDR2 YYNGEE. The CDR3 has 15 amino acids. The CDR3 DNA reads TGTGCCAGCAGCGTAGGTAACAGGGATTTGACTGAAGCTTTCTTT. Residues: CASSVGNRDLTEAFF.

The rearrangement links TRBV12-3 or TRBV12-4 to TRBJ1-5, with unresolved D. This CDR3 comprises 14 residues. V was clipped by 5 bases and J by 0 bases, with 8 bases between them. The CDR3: CASSAGTSNQPQHF. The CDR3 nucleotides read TGTGCCAGCAGTGCAGGCACTAGCAATCAGCCCCAGCATTTT.

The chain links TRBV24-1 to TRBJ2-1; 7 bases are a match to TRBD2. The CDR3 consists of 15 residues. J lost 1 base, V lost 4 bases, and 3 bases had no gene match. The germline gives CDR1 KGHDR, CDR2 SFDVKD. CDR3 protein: CATSDAGVSYNEQFF. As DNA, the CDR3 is TGTGCCACCAGTGACGCGGGAGTTTCCTACAATGAGCAGTTCTTC.

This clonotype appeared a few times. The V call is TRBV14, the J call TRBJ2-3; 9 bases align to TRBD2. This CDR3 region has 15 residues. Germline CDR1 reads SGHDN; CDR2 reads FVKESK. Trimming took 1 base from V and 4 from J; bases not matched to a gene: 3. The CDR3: CASSQGLAGPDTQYF. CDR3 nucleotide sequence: TGTGCCAGCAGCCAAGGTCTAGCGGGGCCAGATACGCAGTATTTT.

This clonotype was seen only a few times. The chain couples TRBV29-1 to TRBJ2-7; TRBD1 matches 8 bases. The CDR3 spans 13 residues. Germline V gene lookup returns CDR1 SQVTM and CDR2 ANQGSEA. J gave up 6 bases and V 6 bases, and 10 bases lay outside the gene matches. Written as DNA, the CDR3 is TGCAGCGTGGGGACAGGTCCCCTGAGCGAGCAGTACTTC. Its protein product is CSVGTGPLSEQYF.

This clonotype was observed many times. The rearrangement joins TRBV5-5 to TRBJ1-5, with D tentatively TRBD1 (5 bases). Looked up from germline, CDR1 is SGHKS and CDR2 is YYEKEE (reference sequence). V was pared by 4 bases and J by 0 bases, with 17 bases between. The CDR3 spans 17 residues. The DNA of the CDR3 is TGTGCCAGCAGCCCCTTGGGAGGGGATTCTAGCAATCAGCCCCAGCATTTT. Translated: CASSPLGGDSSNQPQHF.

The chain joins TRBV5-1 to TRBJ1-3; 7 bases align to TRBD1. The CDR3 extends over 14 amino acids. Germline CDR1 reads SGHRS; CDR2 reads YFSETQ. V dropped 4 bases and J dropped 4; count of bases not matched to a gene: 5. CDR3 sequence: CASSQDRLGNTIYF. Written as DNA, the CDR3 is TGCGCCAGCAGCCAGGACAGGCTCGGAAACACCATATATTTT.

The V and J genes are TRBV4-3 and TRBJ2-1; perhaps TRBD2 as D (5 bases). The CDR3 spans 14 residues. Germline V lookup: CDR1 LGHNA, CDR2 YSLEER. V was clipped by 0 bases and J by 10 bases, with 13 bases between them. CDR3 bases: TGCGCCAGCAGCCAAGATCTTACTGGAGGAGAGCAGTTCTTC. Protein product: CASSQDLTGGEQFF.

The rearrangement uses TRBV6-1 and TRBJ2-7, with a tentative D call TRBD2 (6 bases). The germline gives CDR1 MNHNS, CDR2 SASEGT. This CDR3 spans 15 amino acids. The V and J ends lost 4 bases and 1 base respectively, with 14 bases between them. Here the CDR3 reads CASSVGGAISYEQYF. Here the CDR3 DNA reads TGTGCCAGCAGTGTTGGAGGGGCCATATCCTACGAGCAGTACTTC.

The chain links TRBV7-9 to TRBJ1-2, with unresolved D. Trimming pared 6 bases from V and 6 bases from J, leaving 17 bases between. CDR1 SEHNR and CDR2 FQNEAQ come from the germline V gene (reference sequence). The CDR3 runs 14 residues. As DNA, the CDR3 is TGTGCCAGCAGGGAGGCCGGGAACTTGGATGGCTACACCTTC. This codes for CASREAGNLDGYTF.

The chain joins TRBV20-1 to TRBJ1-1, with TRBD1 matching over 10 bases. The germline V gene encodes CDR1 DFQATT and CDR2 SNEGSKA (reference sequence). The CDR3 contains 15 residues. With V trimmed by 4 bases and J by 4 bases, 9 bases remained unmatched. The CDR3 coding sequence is TGCAGTGCTAACGACAGGGGGCGTATGAGCACTGAAGCTTTCTTT. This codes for CSANDRGRMSTEAFF.